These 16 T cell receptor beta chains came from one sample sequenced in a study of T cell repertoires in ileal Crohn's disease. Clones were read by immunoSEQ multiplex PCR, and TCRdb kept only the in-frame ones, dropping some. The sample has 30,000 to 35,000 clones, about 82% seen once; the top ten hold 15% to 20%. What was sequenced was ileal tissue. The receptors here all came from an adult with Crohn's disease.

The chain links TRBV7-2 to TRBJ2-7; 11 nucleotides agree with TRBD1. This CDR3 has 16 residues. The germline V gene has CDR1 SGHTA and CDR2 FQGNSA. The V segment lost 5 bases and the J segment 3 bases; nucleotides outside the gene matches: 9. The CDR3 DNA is TGTGCCAGCAGCCTGGATTCCGGGACAGGGGGCTACGAGCAGTACTTC. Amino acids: CASSLDSGTGGYEQYF.

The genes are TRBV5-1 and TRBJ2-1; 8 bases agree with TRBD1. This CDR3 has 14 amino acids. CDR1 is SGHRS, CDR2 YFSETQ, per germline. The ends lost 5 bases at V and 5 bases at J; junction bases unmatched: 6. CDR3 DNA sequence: TGCGCCAGCAGTCGGGACAGGATAGACAATGAGCAGTTCTTC. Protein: CASSRDRIDNEQFF. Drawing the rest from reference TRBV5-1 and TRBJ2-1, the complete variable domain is KAGVTQTPRYLIKTRGQQVTLSCSPISGHRSVSWYQQTPGQGLQFLFEYFSETQRNKGNFPGRFSGRQFSNSRSEMNVSTLELGDSALYLCASSRDRIDNEQFFGPGTRLTVL.

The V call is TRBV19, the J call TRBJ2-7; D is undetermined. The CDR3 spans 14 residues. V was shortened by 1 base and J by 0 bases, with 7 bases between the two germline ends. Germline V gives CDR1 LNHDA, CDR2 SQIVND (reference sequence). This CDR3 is CASSIGLGSYEQYF. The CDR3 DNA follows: TGTGCCAGTAGTATAGGTCTAGGCTCCTACGAGCAGTACTTC. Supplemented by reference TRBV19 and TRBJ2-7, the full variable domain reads DGGITQSPKYLFRKEGQNVTLSCEQNLNHDAMYWYRQDPGQGLRLIYYSQIVNDFQKGDIAEGYSVSREKKESFPLTVTSAQKNPTAFYLCASSIGLGSYEQYFGPGTRLTVT.

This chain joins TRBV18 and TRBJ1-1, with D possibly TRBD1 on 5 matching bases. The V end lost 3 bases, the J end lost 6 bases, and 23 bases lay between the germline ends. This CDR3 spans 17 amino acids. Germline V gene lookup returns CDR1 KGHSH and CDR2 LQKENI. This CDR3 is CASSPRGTPGLNPEAFF. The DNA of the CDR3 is TGTGCCAGCTCACCGCGGGGCACTCCGGGGTTGAATCCTGAAGCTTTCTTT.

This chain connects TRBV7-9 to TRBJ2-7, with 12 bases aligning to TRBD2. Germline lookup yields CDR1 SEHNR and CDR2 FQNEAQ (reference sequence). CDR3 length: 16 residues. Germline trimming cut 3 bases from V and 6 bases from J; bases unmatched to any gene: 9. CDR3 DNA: TGTGCCAGCAGCTTTCCTACTAGCGGGGGGCCCCTCGAGCAGTACTTC. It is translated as CASSFPTSGGPLEQYF.

CDR3 in amino acids: CASSRDSGTLDTQYF. CDR3 coding DNA: TGTGCCAGCAGCAGAGACTCCGGGACACTAGATACGCAGTATTTT. The chain joins TRBV7-3 to TRBJ2-3; TRBD1 might be the D (6 bases). Trimming left V 5 bases short and J 5 bases short, with 17 bases between. The CDR3 totals 15 residues. In germline, CDR1 is SGHTA, CDR2 FQGTGA.

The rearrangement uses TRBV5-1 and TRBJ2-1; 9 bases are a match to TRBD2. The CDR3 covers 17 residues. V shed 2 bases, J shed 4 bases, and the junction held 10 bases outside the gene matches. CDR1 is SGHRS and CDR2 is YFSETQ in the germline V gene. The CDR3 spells CASSFIGGGVNYNEQFF. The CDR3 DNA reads TGCGCCAGCAGCTTCATTGGCGGGGGGGTAAATTACAATGAGCAGTTCTTC.

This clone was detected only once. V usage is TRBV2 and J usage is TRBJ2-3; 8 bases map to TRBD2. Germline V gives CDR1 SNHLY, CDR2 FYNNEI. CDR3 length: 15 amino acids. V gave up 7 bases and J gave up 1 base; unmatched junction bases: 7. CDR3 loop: CASKPPGLGTDTQYF. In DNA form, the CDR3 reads TGTGCCAGCAAGCCTCCGGGACTAGGCACAGATACGCAGTATTTT.

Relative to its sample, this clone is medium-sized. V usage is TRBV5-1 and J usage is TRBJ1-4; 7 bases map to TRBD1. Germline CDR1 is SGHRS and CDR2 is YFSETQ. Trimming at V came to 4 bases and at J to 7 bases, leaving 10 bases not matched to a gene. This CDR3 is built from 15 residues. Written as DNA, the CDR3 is TGCGCCAGCAGCCCGGGACAGTACGTCGGTGAAAAACTGTTTTTT. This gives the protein CASSPGQYVGEKLFF.

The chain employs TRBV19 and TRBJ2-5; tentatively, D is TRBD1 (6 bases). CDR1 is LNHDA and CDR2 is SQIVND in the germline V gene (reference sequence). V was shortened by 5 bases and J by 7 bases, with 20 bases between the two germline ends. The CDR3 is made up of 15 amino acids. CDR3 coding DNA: TGTGCCAGTAGTTCGAAGACAGGTTCGGCGGGGACCCAGTACTTC. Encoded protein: CASSSKTGSAGTQYF.

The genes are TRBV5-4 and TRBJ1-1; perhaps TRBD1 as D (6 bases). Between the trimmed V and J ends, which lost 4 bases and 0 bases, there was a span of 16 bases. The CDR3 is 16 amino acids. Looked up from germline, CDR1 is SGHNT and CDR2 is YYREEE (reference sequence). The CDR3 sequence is CASSPGPGHMNTEAFF. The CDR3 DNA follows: TGTGCCAGCAGCCCTGGACCGGGACATATGAACACTGAAGCTTTCTTT.

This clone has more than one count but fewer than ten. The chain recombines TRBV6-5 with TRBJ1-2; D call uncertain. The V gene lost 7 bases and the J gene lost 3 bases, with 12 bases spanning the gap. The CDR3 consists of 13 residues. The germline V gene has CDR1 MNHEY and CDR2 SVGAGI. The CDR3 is CASMSRTHYGYTF. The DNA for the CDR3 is TGTGCCAGCATGTCACGGACTCACTATGGCTACACCTTC.

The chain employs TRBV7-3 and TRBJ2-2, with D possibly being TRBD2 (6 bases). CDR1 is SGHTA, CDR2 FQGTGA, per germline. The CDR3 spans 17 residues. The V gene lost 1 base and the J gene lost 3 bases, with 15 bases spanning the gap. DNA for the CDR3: TGTGCCAGCAGCTTAATTCAAACTAGCCCTGACACCGGGGAGCTGTTTTTT. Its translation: CASSLIQTSPDTGELFF. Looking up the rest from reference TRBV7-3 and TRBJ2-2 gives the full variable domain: GAGVSQTPSNKVTEKGKYVELRCDPISGHTALYWYRQSLGQGPEFLIYFQGTGAADDSGLPNDRFFAVRPEGSVSTLKIQRTERGDSAVYLCASSLIQTSPDTGELFFGEGSRLTVL.

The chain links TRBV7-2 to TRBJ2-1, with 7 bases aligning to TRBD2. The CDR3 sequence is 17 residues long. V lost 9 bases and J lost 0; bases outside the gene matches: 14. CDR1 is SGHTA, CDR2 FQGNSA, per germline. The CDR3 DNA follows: TGTGCCAGTAGATGGGGGGGGACGAGTAGCTCCTACAATGAGCAGTTCTTC. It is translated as CASRWGGTSSSYNEQFF.

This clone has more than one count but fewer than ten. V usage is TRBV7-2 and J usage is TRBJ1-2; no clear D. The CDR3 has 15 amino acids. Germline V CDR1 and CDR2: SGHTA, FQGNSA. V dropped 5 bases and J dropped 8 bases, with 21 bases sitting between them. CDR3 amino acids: CASSPSVADPEGYTF. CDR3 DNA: TGTGCCAGCAGCCCCTCCGTGGCCGACCCGGAGGGCTACACCTTC.

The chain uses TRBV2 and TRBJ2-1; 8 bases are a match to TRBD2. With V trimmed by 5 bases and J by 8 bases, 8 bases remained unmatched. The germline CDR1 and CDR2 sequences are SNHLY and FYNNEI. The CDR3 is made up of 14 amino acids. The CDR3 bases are TGTGCCAGCAGTTATGGACTAGCTAGCTATGAGCAGTTCTTC. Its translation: CASSYGLASYEQFF.